This entry features one T cell receptor (beta chain) sequence. This entry belongs to a study of blood T cell repertoires in COVID-19. The length of the CDR3 is 13 residues. V was clipped by 4 bases and J by 2 bases, with 5 bases between them. The V gene's germline CDR1 is ENHRY and CDR2 SYGVKD. Original processing notes: Amplifying reference gene primers gave estimates of nucleated cell counts. Profiling relied on immunoSEQ multiplex PCR, and the TCRdb table lists in-frame clones only, not all of them. V, J and clone size were drawn from that table, and D and trimming were deduced from the DNA. The repertoire holds roughly 210,000 clones, with about 88% as singletons.

The source of this sequence is a man in his 70s with acute or convalescent COVID-19. The specimen was peripheral blood. V usage is TRBV10-3 and J usage is TRBJ2-2, with D uncertain. The CDR3 sequence is CAISGLNTGELFF. In nucleotides, the CDR3 is TGTGCCATCAGTGGTCTTAACACCGGGGAGCTGTTTTTT.